This TCR beta chain is drawn from a study of PD-L1 blockade in urothelial cancer. The time point is: pretreatment peripheral blood. Germline CDR1 reads SEHNR; CDR2 reads FQNEAQ (reference sequence). The CDR3 is 16 residues long. Unmatched junction bases numbered 5, after V lost 4 bases and J lost 0 bases. Synthetic templates analogous to TCR were spiked into all PCRs individually. Produced via immunoSEQ multiplex PCR; TCRdb's table is partial and in-frame only. This table holds 87,000 or so clones, over 80% found once. The input for sequencing was PBMCs, taken around atezolizumab (anti-PD-L1) treatment. This receptor was obtained from a man in his sixties with urothelial cancer. V gene TRBV7-9 combines with J gene TRBJ2-2; 7 positions match TRBD1. The CDR3 loop is CASSYRQGSNTGELFF. The CDR3 DNA is TGTGCCAGCAGCTACCGACAGGGCTCGAACACCGGGGAGCTGTTTTTT.